The entry below gives a single T cell receptor (beta chain) sequence along with its context. The data originate from a study of blood T cells in healthy people across ages. It was with a sample-barcoded 5' primer and a J-beta primer mix that a second PCR of roughly 7 to 12 cycles was run. A template-switch adaptor with 12 random nucleotides tagged each cDNA molecule. All samples gave at least 3 million CDR3-containing paired-end reads. TCRdb itself ran the 5' RACE reads through MiXCR, one entry per CDR3 protein. The repertoire has 550,000 to 650,000 distinct CDR3 sequences, over 25% of them found once; the top ten carry approximately 3.6%. The J segment lost 5 bases and the V segment lost 4 bases, leaving 7 bases of the junction unmatched. There are 14 residues in the CDR3. Germline lookup yields CDR1 SGHDT and CDR2 YYEEEE. The same sample was also used in a study of T cells of mothers and their children.

The sample was blood. The rearrangement uses TRBV5-6 and TRBJ2-5; 8 bases match TRBD1. The TCR originated in a boy younger than 10 in good health. CDR3 sequence reads: CASSQGASAETQYF. In DNA, the CDR3 is TGTGCCAGCAGCCAGGGGGCTAGCGCGGAGACCCAGTACTTC.